The 27 T cell receptor beta chains below all came from one sample that was sequenced in a study of T cells after somatic rescue of genetic block. Here immunoSEQ multiplex PCR was the method, and the copy in TCRdb shows in-frame clones only, minus some. The profile shows roughly 14,000 clones, 72% of them singletons. Sequencing was carried out using peripheral blood mononuclear cells (PBMCs). The receptor set was obtained from a boy younger than 18.

The chain links TRBV6-5 to TRBJ1-2; D ambiguous. The length of the CDR3 is 14 residues. The germline V gene has CDR1 MNHEY and CDR2 SVGAGI. V was pared by 0 bases and J by 0 bases, with 5 bases between. Here the CDR3 reads CASSYSRANYGYTF. CDR3 DNA sequence: TGTGCCAGCAGTTACTCGCGTGCTAACTATGGCTACACCTTC.

A single count supports this clone. V usage is TRBV30 and J usage is TRBJ1-1; 7 bases are shared with TRBD1. Germline V CDR1 and CDR2: GTSNPN, SVGIG (reference sequence). This CDR3 spans 13 amino acids. V shed 0 bases, J shed 9 bases, and the junction held 7 bases outside the gene matches. CDR3 loop: CAWSVQARGKAFF. DNA of the CDR3: TGTGCCTGGAGTGTACAAGCCAGGGGGAAAGCTTTCTTT.

The chain couples TRBV6-6 to TRBJ2-1, with D unresolved. There are 15 residues in the CDR3. CDR1 is MNHNY, CDR2 SVGAGI, per germline (reference sequence). Trimming stripped 6 bases from V and 4 bases from J, with 16 bases between. The CDR3 reads CASSPPRHFYNEQFF. The CDR3 DNA sequence: TGTGCCAGCAGCCCTCCACGTCATTTTTACAATGAGCAGTTCTTC.

This chain links TRBV18 with TRBJ1-2, with D uncertain. Per germline, CDR1 KGHSH and CDR2 LQKENI. This CDR3 has 14 residues. V was shortened by 2 bases and J by 2 bases, with 9 bases between the two germline ends. The CDR3, as DNA: TGTGCCAGCTCACCAAATCGACCCAACTATGGCTACACCTTC. Protein sequence: CASSPNRPNYGYTF.

The V and J genes are TRBV27 and TRBJ2-5; 8 bases are a match to TRBD1. Germline V gives CDR1 MNHEY, CDR2 SMNVEV (reference sequence). With V trimmed by 2 bases and J by 5 bases, 7 bases remained unmatched. This CDR3 region has 15 residues. The CDR3, as DNA: TGTGCCAGCAGTTTAGCCCGGACAGGGTGGGAGACCCAGTACTTC. This encodes CASSLARTGWETQYF.

The chain combines TRBV28 with TRBJ2-2; 10 bases align to TRBD1. The CDR3 covers 15 residues. Trimming removed 5 bases from V and 6 bases from J; junction bases left unmatched: 6. Germline CDR1 MDHEN, CDR2 SYDVKM. The CDR3 region is CASSLGQGESGELFF. The CDR3 nucleotides read TGTGCCAGCAGTCTCGGACAGGGGGAGTCCGGGGAGCTGTTTTTT.

This rearrangement joins TRBV28 to TRBJ1-2, with 7 bases aligning to TRBD1. Germline V gives CDR1 MDHEN, CDR2 SYDVKM. V trimming: 6 bases; J trimming: 4 bases; junction bases outside the gene matches: 5. The CDR3 is 13 amino acids. CDR3 protein: CASRHRGIYGYTF. CDR3 DNA: TGTGCCAGCAGACACAGGGGTATCTATGGCTACACCTTC.

The V gene is TRBV2, the J gene TRBJ2-7; the match to TRBD2 covers 10 bases. The V gene's germline CDR1 is SNHLY and CDR2 FYNNEI. This CDR3 comprises 15 residues. The V segment lost 5 bases and the J segment 2 bases; nucleotides outside the gene matches: 6. The CDR3 DNA sequence: TGTGCCAGCAGTACGCAGCGGGGGGGCACCTACGAGCAGTACTTC. This encodes CASSTQRGGTYEQYF.

The chain combines TRBV18 with TRBJ2-4, with D maybe TRBD1 (6 bases). V lost 6 bases and J 6 bases, leaving 12 bases between the germline ends. CDR1 is KGHSH, CDR2 LQKENI, per germline. This CDR3 spans 13 amino acids. Here the CDR3 reads CASSLDRTNIQYF. Here the CDR3 DNA reads TGTGCCAGCTCGCTCGACAGGACAAACATTCAGTACTTC.

The chain links TRBV18 to TRBJ2-5; weak D call: TRBD2 (5 bases). The length of the CDR3 is 19 residues. Germline V CDR1 and CDR2: KGHSH, LQKENI. V lost 0 bases and J 3 bases, leaving 23 bases between the germline ends. CDR3 in DNA: TGTGCCAGCTCACCACCTCCCGTTTTTGTCGGGGAATCCAAAGAGACCCAGTACTTC. This gives the protein CASSPPPVFVGESKETQYF. Complete variable domain (other parts from reference TRBV18 and TRBJ2-5): NAGVMQNPRHLVRRRGQEARLRCSPMKGHSHVYWYRQLPEEGLKFMVYLQKENIIDESGMPKERFSAEFPKEGPSILRIQQVVRGDSAAYFCASSPPPVFVGESKETQYFGPGTRLLVL.

The gene calls are TRBV20-1 and TRBJ1-1; possibly TRBD1 for D (5 bases). The CDR3 covers 11 residues. Germline CDR1 DFQATT, CDR2 SNEGSKA (reference sequence). V lost 4 bases and J 10 bases, leaving 13 bases between the germline ends. CDR3 loop: CSAKPTVSAFF. The CDR3 DNA reads as TGCAGTGCTAAGCCGACAGTGTCAGCTTTCTTT.

J is TRBJ2-6 and V is TRBV30, with D perhaps TRBD1 or TRBD2 (7 bases each). Deletions cut 0 bases from V and 0 bases from J, with 21 bases between. In germline, CDR1 is GTSNPN, CDR2 SVGIG (reference sequence). This CDR3 contains 20 residues. CDR3 sequence: CAWSVLGAGEGASGANVLTF. The CDR3 DNA is TGTGCCTGGAGTGTACTAGGTGCAGGGGAGGGGGCCTCTGGGGCCAACGTCCTGACTTTC.

The chain employs TRBV5-1 and TRBJ2-5, with unresolved D. The length of the CDR3 is 12 residues. The germline CDR1 and CDR2 sequences are SGHRS and YFSETQ. V lost 2 bases, J lost 2 bases, and 4 bases lay in between. This chain's CDR3 is CASSFPQETQYF. CDR3 sequence (DNA): TGCGCCAGCAGCTTCCCACAAGAGACCCAGTACTTC.

The chain joins TRBV2 to TRBJ1-2, with 10 bases lining up with TRBD1. Germline V gives CDR1 SNHLY, CDR2 FYNNEI. CDR3 size: 15 residues. V shed 8 bases, J shed 2 bases, and the junction held 8 bases outside the gene matches. In nucleotides, the CDR3 is TGTGCCAGCCGAACTTTGGACAGGGGGAACTATGGCTACACCTTC. It specifies CASRTLDRGNYGYTF.

V is TRBV6-5 and J is TRBJ2-7; TRBD2 aligns across 8 bases. This CDR3 has 14 amino acids. The V gene's germline CDR1 is MNHEY and CDR2 SVGAGI. Trimming removed 6 bases from V and 2 bases from J; junction bases left unmatched: 6. The chain's CDR3 is CASSRLAGTYEQYF. The CDR3 bases are TGTGCCAGCAGCCGGCTAGCGGGCACCTACGAGCAGTACTTC.

The chain combines TRBV27 with TRBJ2-1, with TRBD2 identical over 9 bases. CDR1 MNHEY and CDR2 SMNVEV come from the germline V gene (reference sequence). With 3 bases clipped from V and 6 bases from J, the junction kept 9 bases outside the gene matches. This CDR3 is 16 amino acids long. The CDR3 DNA is TGTGCCAGCAGTTTCTGGGCTAGCGGGGACCGCAATGAGCAGTTCTTC. Translating it yields CASSFWASGDRNEQFF.

The V call is TRBV27, the J call TRBJ1-3; 8 bases agree with TRBD1. CDR1 is MNHEY, CDR2 SMNVEV, per germline (reference sequence). The ends lost 0 bases at V and 5 bases at J; junction bases unmatched: 12. The CDR3 is 18 amino acids. The CDR3 region has the DNA TGTGCCAGCAGTTTATCGAAAATCAGGGGGCAGCCTCGAAACACCATATATTTT. Translating gives CASSLSKIRGQPRNTIYF.

This chain uses TRBV13 with TRBJ2-3; the D call may be TRBD1 or TRBD2 (5 bases each). Germline CDR1 reads PRHDT; CDR2 reads FYEKMQ (reference sequence). The CDR3 totals 13 residues. V was pared by 7 bases and J by 0 bases, with 8 bases between. CDR3 bases: TGTGCCAGCAATTGGGGGAGCACAGATACGCAGTATTTT. Translating gives CASNWGSTDTQYF.

The chain couples TRBV6-6 to TRBJ1-3; no firm D call. CDR3 length: 16 residues. The V gene's germline CDR1 is MNHNY and CDR2 SVGAGI (reference sequence). The V end was cut by 5 bases, the J end by 0 bases, with 14 bases between. The CDR3 is CASSMDGLNSGNTIYF. The CDR3 DNA reads as TGTGCCAGCAGTATGGACGGCCTGAACTCTGGAAACACCATATATTTT.

CDR3 in DNA: TGTGCCAGTAGTCTAAACAGGGGATCCTACGAGCAGTACTTC. Its protein product is CASSLNRGSYEQYF. The chain uses TRBV19 and TRBJ2-7, with 7 bases lining up with TRBD1. Germline CDR1 is LNHDA and CDR2 is SQIVND (reference sequence). CDR3 length: 14 amino acids. With V trimmed by 5 bases and J by 1 base, 5 bases remained unmatched.

The CDR3 spells CASSLGGLTLYNEQFF. Here the CDR3 DNA reads TGTGCCAGCAGCTTAGGGGGACTGACATTATACAATGAGCAGTTCTTC. This rearrangement joins TRBV7-2 to TRBJ2-1; D may be TRBD2 (6 bases). V lost 1 base, J lost 4 bases, and 14 bases lay in between. The length of the CDR3 is 16 residues. Germline V gene data show CDR1 as SGHTA and CDR2 as FQGNSA.

The chain links TRBV2 to TRBJ2-2; 8 bases agree with TRBD1. Germline loops: CDR1 SNHLY, CDR2 FYNNEI. The CDR3 loop spans 15 amino acids. V gave up 8 bases and J gave up 5 bases; unmatched junction bases: 10. The CDR3 loop reads CASLLDRVETGELFF. For the CDR3, the DNA is TGTGCCAGCTTATTGGACAGGGTTGAAACCGGGGAGCTGTTTTTT. Supplemented by reference TRBV2 and TRBJ2-2, the full variable domain reads EPEVTQTPSHQVTQMGQEVILRCVPISNHLYFYWYRQILGQKVEFLVSFYNNEISEKSEIFDDQFSVERPDGSNFTLKIRSTKLEDSAMYFCASLLDRVETGELFFGEGSRLTVL.

The chain combines TRBV10-3 with TRBJ2-3, with 8 bases fitting TRBD2. V lost 5 bases and J lost 2; bases outside the gene matches: 3. CDR1 is ENHRY and CDR2 is SYGVKD in the germline V gene. This CDR3 spans 14 amino acids. This chain's CDR3 is CAISTSGLTDTQYF. CDR3 nucleotides: TGTGCCATCAGTACTAGCGGCCTCACAGATACGCAGTATTTT.

The rearrangement uses TRBV19 and TRBJ2-1; D ambiguous. This CDR3 comprises 14 residues. The V end lost 5 bases, the J end lost 6 bases, and 14 bases lay between the germline ends. Germline CDR1 LNHDA, CDR2 SQIVND (reference sequence). The CDR3 here is CASSWASALNEQFF. In DNA form, the CDR3 reads TGTGCCAGTAGTTGGGCGAGCGCCCTCAATGAGCAGTTCTTC.

This clone was picked up one time. V usage is TRBV30 and J usage is TRBJ1-1; 8 positions match TRBD1. Germline CDR1 reads GTSNPN; CDR2 reads SVGIG (reference sequence). CDR3 length: 13 residues. Germline trimming cut 7 bases from V and 3 bases from J; bases unmatched to any gene: 7. The CDR3 sequence: CASMQGAHTEAFF. CDR3 in DNA: TGTGCCTCCATGCAGGGGGCCCACACTGAAGCTTTCTTT.

V is TRBV7-9 and J is TRBJ2-3; 7 bases line up with TRBD1. The junction had 3 bases not matched to a gene; V was cut back by 3 bases and J by 0 bases. The germline gives CDR1 SEHNR, CDR2 FQNEAQ (reference sequence). The CDR3 has 15 residues. The CDR3 DNA reads TGTGCCAGCAGCTTTCTGACAGGGAGCACAGATACGCAGTATTTT. Its translation: CASSFLTGSTDTQYF.

This chain links TRBV5-5 with TRBJ2-7; the D gene is possibly TRBD1 (5 bases). V shed 4 bases and J shed 4 bases, with 12 bases lying between them. Germline V lookup: CDR1 SGHKS, CDR2 YYEKEE (reference sequence). CDR3 length: 13 amino acids. The chain's CDR3 is CASSPRTLYEQYF. CDR3 nucleotides: TGTGCCAGCAGCCCGAGGACACTTTACGAGCAGTACTTC.